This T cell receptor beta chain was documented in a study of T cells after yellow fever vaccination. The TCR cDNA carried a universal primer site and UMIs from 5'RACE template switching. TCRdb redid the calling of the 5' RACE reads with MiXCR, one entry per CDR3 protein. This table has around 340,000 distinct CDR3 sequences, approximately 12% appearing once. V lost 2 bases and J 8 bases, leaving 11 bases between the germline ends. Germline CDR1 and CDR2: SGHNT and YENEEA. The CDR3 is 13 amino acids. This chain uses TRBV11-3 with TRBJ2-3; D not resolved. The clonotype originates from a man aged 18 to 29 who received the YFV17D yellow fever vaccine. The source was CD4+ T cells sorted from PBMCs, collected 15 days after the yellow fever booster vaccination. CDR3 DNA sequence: TGTGCCAGCAGCTTACCGGGTTCCCGTACGCAGTATTTT. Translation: CASSLPGSRTQYF.